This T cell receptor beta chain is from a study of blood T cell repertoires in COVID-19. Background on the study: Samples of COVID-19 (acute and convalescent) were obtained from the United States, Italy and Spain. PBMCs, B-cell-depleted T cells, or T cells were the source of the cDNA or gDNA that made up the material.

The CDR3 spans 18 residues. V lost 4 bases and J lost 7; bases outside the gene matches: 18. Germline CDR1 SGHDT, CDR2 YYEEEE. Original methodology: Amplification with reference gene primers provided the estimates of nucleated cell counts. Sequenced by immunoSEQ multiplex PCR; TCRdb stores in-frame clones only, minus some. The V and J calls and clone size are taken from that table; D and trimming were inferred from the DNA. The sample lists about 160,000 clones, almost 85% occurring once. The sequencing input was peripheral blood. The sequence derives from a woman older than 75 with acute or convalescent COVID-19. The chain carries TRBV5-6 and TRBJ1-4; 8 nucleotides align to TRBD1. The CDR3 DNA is TGTGCCAGCAGCCCCTCAGTTGACAGGGGTCGCTTAGGTGAAAAACTGTTTTTT. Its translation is CASSPSVDRGRLGEKLFF.